This T cell receptor beta chain appears in the sequencing data of a study of blood T cell repertoires in COVID-19. Profiled with immunoSEQ multiplex PCR; TCRdb holds only in-frame clones, not every one. Among more than 300,000 clones listed, 70% to 90% were seen once. The source is a woman in her twenties or thirties who had recovered from COVID-19. Source material: PBMCs or T cells enriched from blood (not recorded which).

The CDR3 spells CASNRLNTEAFF. CDR3 coding DNA: TGTGCCAGTAACAGGTTGAACACTGAAGCTTTCTTT. The chain has TRBV19 and TRBJ1-1; tentative D call: TRBD1 (5 bases). Germline CDR1 LNHDA, CDR2 SQIVND (reference sequence). CDR3 length: 12 residues. V gave up 7 bases and J gave up 0 bases, with 6 bases separating them.